A single sample is the source of the 16 T cell receptor beta chains below, sequenced in a study of CXCR3-negative and CXCR3-positive naive CD8 T cells. Broader study findings: CXCR3-expressing naive cells carried TRB CDR3s more hydrophobic than those of CXCR3-negative naive cells.

Their cognate antigens are unknown. With UMI labels, 5' RACE was used to prepare the TRB cDNA libraries. From the 5' RACE reads, TCRdb lists one entry per CDR3 protein and no DNA. This repertoire includes 150,000 to 180,000 distinct CDR3 sequences. Material for sequencing was naive CXCR3+ CD8+ T cells from blood. Described subset: CD45RO-CCR7+CD27+CD95- naive CD8+ T cells expressing CXCR3 (TNR3+). These receptor sequences come from a human donor in good health. Some clones in this sample may be carry-over from other donors' samples.

The chain combines TRBV29-1 with TRBJ2-1; as DNA is missing, the TRBD1 call by TCRdb cannot be tested. The CDR3 runs 15 residues. Germline V gene lookup returns CDR1 SQVTM and CDR2 ANQGSEA. This chain's CDR3 is CSLILRDRVNNEQFF.

The rearrangement uses TRBV29-1 and TRBJ2-3; the TCRdb D gene call, TRBD2, has no DNA to confirm it. This CDR3 contains 16 residues. CDR1 is SQVTM, CDR2 ANQGSEA, per germline. This chain's CDR3 is CSVFPISGGKTDTQYF.

V gene TRBV6-5 combines with J gene TRBJ2-5; as DNA is missing, the TRBD1 call by TCRdb cannot be tested. The CDR3 extends over 14 amino acids. Germline CDR1 and CDR2: MNHEY and SVGAGI. The chain's CDR3 is CASSYLQGTETQYF.

The V gene is TRBV5-6, the J gene TRBJ1-2. The CDR3 runs to 13 residues. The germline gives CDR1 SGHDT, CDR2 YYEEEE. This CDR3 is CASSSAGSGGYTF.

This chain joins TRBV5-6 and TRBJ1-1; the TCRdb D gene call, TRBD1, has no DNA to confirm it. The CDR3 is 14 residues long. Germline V gene sequence: CDR1 SGHDT, CDR2 YYEEEE. The chain's CDR3 is CASRRWGGDLDDFF.

V is TRBV10-3 and J is TRBJ1-1; TCRdb designates TRBD1, a call that cannot be tested without DNA. This CDR3 region has 16 residues. Per the germline V gene, CDR1 is ENHRY and CDR2 is SYGVKD. CDR3 region: CAISELTGHKNTEAFF.

The CDR3 loop is CSARNRETPYNEQFF. The chain links TRBV20-1 to TRBJ2-1; TCRdb indicates TRBD1, and absent DNA this call remains unverified. There are 15 residues in the CDR3. CDR1 and CDR2 (germline): DFQATT, SNEGSKA (reference sequence).

J is TRBJ2-2 and V is TRBV20-1; the D call from TCRdb, TRBD2, cannot be confirmed without DNA. CDR3 size: 13 residues. Per the germline V gene, CDR1 is DFQATT and CDR2 is SNEGSKA (reference sequence). The CDR3 sequence is CSATSGSTGELFF.

This rearrangement joins TRBV7-9 to TRBJ2-1. CDR1 and CDR2 (germline): SEHNR, FQNEAQ (reference sequence). The CDR3 spans 16 residues. CDR3 in amino acids: CASSLTREISYNEQFF.

The chain joins TRBV29-1 to TRBJ1-2. This CDR3 is 16 amino acids long. CDR1 is SQVTM, CDR2 ANQGSEA, per germline. CDR3: CSARAEGLGAGYGYTF.

The rearrangement links TRBV12-3 or TRBV12-4 to TRBJ1-5; TCRdb indicates TRBD1, and absent DNA this call remains unverified. The CDR3 covers 13 residues. The CDR3 is CASSFAGEEPQHF.

The genes are TRBV28 and TRBJ1-2; TCRdb gives TRBD1 as the D gene, but with no DNA this cannot be confirmed. The CDR3 covers 16 residues. Per the germline V gene, CDR1 is MDHEN and CDR2 is SYDVKM. The chain's CDR3 is CASSLPTGTDAYGYTF.

The chain has TRBV29-1 and TRBJ2-1. CDR3 length equals 13 residues. Germline CDR1 SQVTM, CDR2 ANQGSEA. The CDR3 loop is CSVKLLTYNEQFF.

The chain uses TRBV28 and TRBJ2-3; TCRdb names TRBD2, which stays unverified in the absence of DNA. The length of the CDR3 is 14 residues. Germline-derived CDR1 and CDR2 are MDHEN and SYDVKM. The CDR3 loop is CASSLVLASRAQYF.

This sequence joins TRBV29-1 and TRBJ1-1; there is no DNA to check the TCRdb D call of TRBD1. This CDR3 region has 13 residues. CDR1 and CDR2 from the germline V gene are SQVTM and ANQGSEA. CDR3 amino acids: CSVATRGTGEAFF.

This chain uses TRBV3-1 with TRBJ1-1. The CDR3 is 12 amino acids. CDR1 is LGHDT, CDR2 YNNKEL, per germline (reference sequence). This CDR3 reads CASSQGHLEAFF.